This TCR beta chain was sequenced for a study of T cell responses to AZD1222 COVID-19 vaccine. Germline loops: CDR1 SQVTM, CDR2 ANQGSEA. V dropped 7 bases and J dropped 0 bases, with 15 bases sitting between them. CDR3 length: 15 residues. Sequencing used immunoSEQ multiplex PCR; TCRdb keeps in-frame clones, though not all of them. The sample gives approximately 60,000 clones, about 85% of which show up once; 15% to 20% is in the top ten. This clonotype was sampled from an adult in good health. The V call is TRBV29-1, the J call TRBJ1-4; D is ambiguous. The specimen comprised peripheral blood, sampled on day 0 of MenACWY control vaccination. The chain's CDR3 is CSATTRTATNEKLFF. CDR3 coding DNA: TGCAGCGCTACGACCCGGACGGCAACTAATGAAAAACTGTTTTTT.